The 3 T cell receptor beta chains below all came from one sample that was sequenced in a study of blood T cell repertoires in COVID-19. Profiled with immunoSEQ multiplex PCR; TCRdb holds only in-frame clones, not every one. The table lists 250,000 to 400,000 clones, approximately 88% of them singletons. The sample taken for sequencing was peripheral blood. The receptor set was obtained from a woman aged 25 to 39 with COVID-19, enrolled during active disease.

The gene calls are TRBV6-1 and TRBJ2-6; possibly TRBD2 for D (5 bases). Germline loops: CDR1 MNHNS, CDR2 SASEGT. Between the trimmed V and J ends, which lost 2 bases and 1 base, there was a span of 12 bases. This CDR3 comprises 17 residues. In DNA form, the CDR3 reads TGTGCCAGCAGTGAACGGACGGGGAGATCTGGGGCCAACGTCCTGACTTTC. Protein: CASSERTGRSGANVLTF.

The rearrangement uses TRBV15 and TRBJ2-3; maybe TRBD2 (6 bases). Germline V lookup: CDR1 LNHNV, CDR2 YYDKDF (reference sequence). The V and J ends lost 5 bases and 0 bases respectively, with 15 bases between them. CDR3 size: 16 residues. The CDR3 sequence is CATSSGLGFSTDTQYF. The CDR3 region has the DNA TGTGCCACCAGCTCGGGACTCGGTTTTAGCACAGATACGCAGTATTTT.

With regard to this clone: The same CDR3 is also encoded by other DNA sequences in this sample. This chain's CDR3 is CASRTGGNYGYTF. DNA for the CDR3: TGTGCCAGCAGAACAGGGGGGAACTATGGCTACACCTTC. This rearrangement joins TRBV28 to TRBJ1-2, with TRBD1 matching over 8 bases. The CDR3 has 13 residues. Germline assignment: CDR1 MDHEN and CDR2 SYDVKM. The V and J ends lost 6 bases and 2 bases, in that order; junction bases with no gene match: 2.